This T cell receptor (beta chain) was recorded in a study of identical twins. The study, taken as a whole, reports: Zero-insertion analyses might be partly confounded by invariant T cells like MAIT and iNKT. With beta out-of-frame sequences, excess sharing by twins was weaker. Out-of-frame alpha sequences that twins shared showed excess low generation probability.

This clonotype turned up a few times. Its antigen remains unknown. V gave up 5 bases and J gave up 2 bases, with 13 bases separating them. The germline CDR1 and CDR2 sequences are MGHRA and YSYEKL. This CDR3 contains 15 residues. Template switching, a step in the protocol, added a universal primer site, and cDNA carried unique molecular identifiers. TCRdb re-derived calls from the 5' RACE reads in MiXCR, one entry per CDR3 protein. This sample yields hundreds of thousands of distinct CDR3 sequences, of which roughly 6% are seen a single time; about 2% belongs to the top ten. Sequencing was performed on naive T cells sorted from blood. The receptor was derived from a young man in good health. The V gene is TRBV4-1, the J gene TRBJ2-4, with D possibly TRBD1 on 5 matching bases. In DNA, the CDR3 is TGCGCCAGCAGCAACCCTCGACAGTCCAAAAACATTCAGTACTTC. This translates into CASSNPRQSKNIQYF.